Below are 21 T cell receptor beta chains sequenced from a single sample in a study of blood T cell repertoires in COVID-19. TCRdb keeps only in-frame clones here, not all; method: immunoSEQ multiplex PCR. This sample has 150,000 to 200,000 clones; approximately 85% occur once, and the top ten carry roughly 6.2%. The sequencing sample was made of PBMCs or T cells enriched from blood (not recorded which). All receptors come from a man aged 40-55 years who had recovered from COVID-19.

This chain links TRBV2 with TRBJ1-5; unclear D gene. The length of the CDR3 is 14 residues. The V and J ends lost 4 bases and 7 bases respectively, with 14 bases between them. Germline CDR1 and CDR2: SNHLY and FYNNEI. CDR3 sequence (DNA): TGTGCCAGCAGTGCTGACAATATCAACCAGCCCCAGCATTTT. It specifies CASSADNINQPQHF.

CDR3 nucleotide sequence: TGTGCCAGCAGTGACGCAATCGGCTACGAGCAGTACTTC. Its protein product is CASSDAIGYEQYF. The chain employs TRBV25-1 and TRBJ2-7; D is uncertain. Trimming removed 3 bases at V and 3 bases at J, with 9 bases between. Germline V CDR1 and CDR2: MGHDK, SYGVNS. CDR3 length: 13 amino acids.

A single count supports this clone. The chain is built from TRBV28 and TRBJ2-3; perhaps TRBD2 as D (6 bases). Germline values: CDR1 MDHEN, CDR2 SYDVKM. V lost 2 bases to trimming and J lost 3 bases, with 9 bases between them. This CDR3 is 14 amino acids long. CDR3 DNA sequence: TGTGCCAGCAGTTTACCCGGGACTACAGATACGCAGTATTTT. This gives the protein CASSLPGTTDTQYF.

V is TRBV6-5 and J is TRBJ1-2; no definite D call. This CDR3 has 14 residues. Trimming cost V 6 bases and J 7 bases, with 18 bases left between them. The germline V gene encodes CDR1 MNHEY and CDR2 SVGAGI. CDR3 protein: CASRKEGTSGGYTF. In DNA, the CDR3 is TGTGCCAGCAGGAAGGAGGGCACCTCTGGTGGCTACACCTTC.

The J gene is TRBJ2-5, the V gene TRBV5-6; D is possibly TRBD2 (6 bases). This CDR3 is 13 amino acids long. The germline gives CDR1 SGHDT, CDR2 YYEEEE. V was trimmed by 7 bases and J by 0 bases, leaving 10 bases between them. The CDR3: CASLTSNQETQYF. Here the CDR3 DNA reads TGTGCCAGCCTAACTAGCAACCAAGAGACCCAGTACTTC.

The chain employs TRBV6-5 and TRBJ2-7, with TRBD2 as a possible D gene (5 bases). Per the germline V gene, CDR1 is MNHEY and CDR2 is SVGAGI. The CDR3 spans 14 residues. V gave up 10 bases and J gave up 5 bases, with 21 bases separating them. The CDR3 DNA follows: TGTGCCATCCGCCCGAGAAGGAGCGGAAACGAGCAGTACTTC. Its protein is CAIRPRRSGNEQYF.

The chain has TRBV6-5 and TRBJ2-7; D might be TRBD1 (6 bases). The CDR3 length is 14 residues. Germline lookup yields CDR1 MNHEY and CDR2 SVGAGI. The V end was cut by 5 bases, the J end by 1 base, with 12 bases between. In nucleotides, the CDR3 is TGTGCCAGCAGTCAAAACAGGGCTTCCTACGAGCAGTACTTC. It codes for CASSQNRASYEQYF.

The chain links TRBV4-1 to TRBJ2-7; 7 bases align to TRBD1. The germline V gene has CDR1 MGHRA and CDR2 YSYEKL. There are 14 residues in the CDR3. The junction had 10 bases not matched to a gene; V was cut back by 4 bases and J by 7 bases. This CDR3 reads CASSPSEGGGEQYF. Here the CDR3 DNA reads TGCGCCAGCAGCCCTTCGGAAGGGGGCGGTGAGCAGTACTTC.

This clone occurred a few times. The V call is TRBV5-1, the J call TRBJ2-1; 7 bases fit TRBD2. J was trimmed by 7 bases and V by 0 bases; bases with no gene match: 7. This CDR3 is 15 amino acids long. From germline, CDR1 is SGHRS and CDR2 YFSETQ. CDR3 sequence reads: CASSLEGDYPNEQFF. DNA for the CDR3: TGCGCCAGCAGCTTGGAAGGGGACTATCCGAATGAGCAGTTCTTC.

In its sample, this clone was seen once. The rearrangement links TRBV9 to TRBJ2-7, with 8 bases identical to TRBD2. Per germline, CDR1 SGDLS and CDR2 YYNGEE. Trimming removed 2 bases from V and 5 bases from J; junction bases left unmatched: 6. The CDR3 runs to 14 residues. The CDR3 region has the DNA TGTGCCAGCAGCGTCTCGGGGGGGGCCAACGAGCAGTACTTC. Translation: CASSVSGGANEQYF.

This clone was detected only a few times. The rearrangement joins TRBV27 to TRBJ1-1; TRBD1 might be the D (5 bases). The CDR3 runs 16 residues. V lost 8 bases to trimming and J lost 4 bases, with 23 bases between them. Per germline, CDR1 MNHEY and CDR2 SMNVEV (reference sequence). In nucleotides, the CDR3 is TGTGCCAGCCTCGGTATGGGGGGGGGAACAGGCACTGAAGCTTTCTTT. Its protein is CASLGMGGGTGTEAFF.

The V gene is TRBV6-5, the J gene TRBJ2-6, with 7 bases identical to TRBD1. The V gene's germline CDR1 is MNHEY and CDR2 SVGAGI. V gave up 10 bases and J gave up 4 bases; unmatched junction bases: 4. The CDR3 totals 13 residues. The CDR3 DNA reads TGTGCCACTACAGGGGACGGGGCCAACGTCCTGACTTTC. It yields the protein CATTGDGANVLTF.

This chain connects TRBV5-4 to TRBJ1-1; the D is unclear. Trimming removed 4 bases from V and 1 base from J, with 14 bases in between. There are 15 residues in the CDR3. The V gene's germline CDR1 is SGHNT and CDR2 YYREEE (reference sequence). CDR3 bases: TGTGCCAGCAGCAGAAAAATTCGGGGGAACACTGAAGCTTTCTTT. Its translation: CASSRKIRGNTEAFF.

Concerning this clone: The junction departs from germline at one end; a sequencing error may be responsible. The chain carries TRBV5-1 and TRBJ1-1, with D tentatively TRBD1 (6 bases). This CDR3 comprises 13 residues. Germline loops: CDR1 SGHRS, CDR2 YFSETQ. The CDR3 nucleotides read TGCGCCAGCAGCTTAGAAGGACAGAGCCACCCGGCCTTT. Translated, it gives CASSLEGQSHPAF.

This clone was detected only a few times. As DNA, the CDR3 is TGTGCCAGCAGGGAACACTCGGGACAGCTGAACACTGAAGCTTTCTTT. It specifies CASREHSGQLNTEAFF. The V gene is TRBV28, the J gene TRBJ1-1; TRBD1 aligns across 7 bases. This CDR3 is 16 amino acids long. Germline V lookup: CDR1 MDHEN, CDR2 SYDVKM. With 6 bases clipped from V and 0 bases from J, the junction kept 10 bases outside the gene matches.

The V call is TRBV19, the J call TRBJ2-2, with D unclear. V was clipped by 2 bases and J by 6 bases, with 7 bases between them. CDR1 is LNHDA and CDR2 is SQIVND in the germline V gene (reference sequence). CDR3 size: 13 residues. The CDR3 nucleotides are TGTGCCAGTAGTATACTAGTGCCCGGGGAGCTGTTTTTT. Translating gives CASSILVPGELFF. The complete variable domain, with remaining parts taken from reference TRBV19 and TRBJ2-2, reads DGGITQSPKYLFRKEGQNVTLSCEQNLNHDAMYWYRQDPGQGLRLIYYSQIVNDFQKGDIAEGYSVSREKKESFPLTVTSAQKNPTAFYLCASSILVPGELFFGEGSRLTVL.

The sample holds many counts of this clone. The V and J genes are TRBV28 and TRBJ1-6; D unresolved. The CDR3 totals 15 residues. Germline-derived CDR1 and CDR2 are MDHEN and SYDVKM. V dropped 2 bases and J dropped 8 bases, with 13 bases sitting between them. The DNA for the CDR3 is TGTGCCAGCAGTTTAAGGGCGGGAGTCCATTCACCCCTCCACTTT. Protein sequence: CASSLRAGVHSPLHF.

The chain combines TRBV6-5 with TRBJ2-7, with D unclear. V dropped 6 bases and J dropped 2 bases, with 5 bases sitting between them. The CDR3 covers 11 residues. Per the germline V gene, CDR1 is MNHEY and CDR2 is SVGAGI. Here the CDR3 DNA reads TGTGCCAGCAGGGGCCCCTACGAGCAGTACTTC. This encodes CASRGPYEQYF.

This clone was seen once. The chain uses TRBV7-6 and TRBJ2-1, with 13 bases that match TRBD2. With 5 bases clipped from V and 7 bases from J, the junction kept 8 bases outside the gene matches. The CDR3 spans 16 residues. Germline V CDR1 and CDR2: SGHVS, FNYEAQ. CDR3 sequence: CASSPILAGGPNEQFF. The CDR3 DNA reads TGTGCCAGCAGCCCCATACTAGCGGGAGGGCCAAATGAGCAGTTCTTC.

With regard to this clone: At one end the junction does not follow the germline gene, possibly because of a read error. This chain uses TRBV7-7 with TRBJ2-2, with a possible D match to TRBD1 (6 bases). From germline, CDR1 is SSHAT and CDR2 FNYEAQ (reference sequence). CDR3 length equals 14 residues. CDR3 sequence: CASRGHQGTGELFF. CDR3 DNA sequence: TGTGCTAGCAGAGGACACCAGGGGACCGGGGAGCTGTTTTTT.

The chain joins TRBV3-1 (or the pseudogene TRBV3-2) to TRBJ1-5, with D maybe TRBD1 (6 bases). CDR3 size: 12 residues. Germline V gene lookup returns CDR1 LGHDT and CDR2 YNNKEL (reference sequence). V shed 6 bases and J shed 10 bases, with 13 bases lying between them. This CDR3 is CASSSEGEPQHF. In nucleotides, the CDR3 is TGTGCCAGCAGTTCCGAGGGGGAACCCCAGCATTTT.